The present T cell receptor (beta chain) was sequenced within a study of T cells in Graves' hyperthyroidism and ophthalmopathy. RNA transcripts yielded amplified TCR beta CDR3 regions. A set of HTBI primers served as the primers for a first-round RT-PCR of the TCR CDR3. TCRdb re-called the multiplex PCR reads through MiXCR, storing one row per CDR3 protein. In the table there are a few hundred thousand distinct CDR3 sequences, over 15% of which are singletons. Trimming stripped 1 base from V and 3 bases from J, with 16 bases between. Germline loops: CDR1 SGHVS, CDR2 FQNEAQ. The CDR3 is 16 residues long. As concerns this clonotype: A much larger clone lies one base from this, so it may be a read error. It is likely a read error, because the conserved phenylalanine at the end of the CDR3 is missing.

Uncontrolled infection, other autoimmune disease, pregnancy and lactation each barred patients from inclusion. The chain carries TRBV7-8 and TRBJ2-7; no firm D call. This sequence originates from a woman aged 40 to 50 with Graves' ophthalmopathy. The sample consisted of blood. The CDR3 loop reads CASSLEVRRAFYEQYL. The DNA for the CDR3 is TGTGCCAGCAGCTTAGAGGTCAGGCGCGCTTTCTACGAGCAGTACCTC.